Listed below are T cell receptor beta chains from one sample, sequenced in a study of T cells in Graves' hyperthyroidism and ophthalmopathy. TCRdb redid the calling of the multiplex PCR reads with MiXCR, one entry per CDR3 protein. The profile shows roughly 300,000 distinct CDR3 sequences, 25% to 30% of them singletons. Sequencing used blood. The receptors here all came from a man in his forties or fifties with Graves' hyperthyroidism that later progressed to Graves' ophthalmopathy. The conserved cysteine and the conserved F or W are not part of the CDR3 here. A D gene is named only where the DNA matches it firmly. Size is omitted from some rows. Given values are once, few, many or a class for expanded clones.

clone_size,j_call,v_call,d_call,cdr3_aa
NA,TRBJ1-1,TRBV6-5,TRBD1,ASSYTQTGGTEAF
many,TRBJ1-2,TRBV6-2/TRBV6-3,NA,ASSYSGYGYT
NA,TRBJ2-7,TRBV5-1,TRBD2,ASSEATSALYEQY
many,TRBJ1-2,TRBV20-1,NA,SARMGRGGYT
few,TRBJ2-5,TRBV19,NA,ASSMTDQETQY
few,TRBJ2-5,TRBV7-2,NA,ATRTPIRETQY
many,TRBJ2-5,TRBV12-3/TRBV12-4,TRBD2,ASSYLGAGKTQY
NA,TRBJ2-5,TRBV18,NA,ASSPPGLETQY
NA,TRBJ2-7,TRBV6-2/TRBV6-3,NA,ASSRLGLRHYEQY
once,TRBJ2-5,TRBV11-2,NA,ASSLGPEETQY
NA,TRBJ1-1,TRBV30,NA,VVDRYDTEAF
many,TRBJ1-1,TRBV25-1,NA,ASSDSRPSNTEAF
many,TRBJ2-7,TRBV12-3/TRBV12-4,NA,ASSLTGVAEQY
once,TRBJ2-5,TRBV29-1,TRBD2,SMGLPQETQY
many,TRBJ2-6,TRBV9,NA,ASNLDSGANVLT
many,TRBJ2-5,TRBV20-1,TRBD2,SASGLAGVETQY
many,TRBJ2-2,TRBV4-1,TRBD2,ASSQSGSRGFGELF
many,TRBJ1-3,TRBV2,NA,ASRLPGNSGNTIY
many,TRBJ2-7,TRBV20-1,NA,SAKTSSYEQY
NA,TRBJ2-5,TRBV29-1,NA,SVEDRYDQETQY
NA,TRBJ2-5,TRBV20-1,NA,SAVDWAPYQETQY
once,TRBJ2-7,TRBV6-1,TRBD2,ASREAGTSRNVLGYEQY